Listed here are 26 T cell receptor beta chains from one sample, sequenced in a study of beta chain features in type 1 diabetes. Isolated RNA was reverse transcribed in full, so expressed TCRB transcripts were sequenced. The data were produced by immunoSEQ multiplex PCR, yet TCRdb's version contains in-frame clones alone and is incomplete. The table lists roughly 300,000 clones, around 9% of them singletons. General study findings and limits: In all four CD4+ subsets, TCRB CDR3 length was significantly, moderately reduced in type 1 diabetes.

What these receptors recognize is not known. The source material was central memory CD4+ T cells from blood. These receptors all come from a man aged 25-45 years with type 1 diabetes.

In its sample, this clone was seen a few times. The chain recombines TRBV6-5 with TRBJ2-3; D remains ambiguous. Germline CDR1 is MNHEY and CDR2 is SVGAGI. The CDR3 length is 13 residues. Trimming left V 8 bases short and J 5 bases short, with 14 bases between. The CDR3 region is CASLPSSKDTQYF. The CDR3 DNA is TGTGCCAGCTTGCCCAGCTCCAAAGATACGCAGTATTTT.

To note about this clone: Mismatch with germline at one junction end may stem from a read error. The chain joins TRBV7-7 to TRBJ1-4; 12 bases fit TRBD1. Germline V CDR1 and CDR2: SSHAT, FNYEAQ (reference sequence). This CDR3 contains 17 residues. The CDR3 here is CASRDRGRSSTNEKLFF. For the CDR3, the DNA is TGTGCTAGCAGGGACAGGGGGCGAAGCTCAACTAATGAAAAACTGTTTTTT.

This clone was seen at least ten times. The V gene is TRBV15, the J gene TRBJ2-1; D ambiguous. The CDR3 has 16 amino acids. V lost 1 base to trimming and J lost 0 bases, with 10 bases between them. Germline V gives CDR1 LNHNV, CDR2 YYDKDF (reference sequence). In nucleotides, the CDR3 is TGTGCCACCAGCAGAGGCTCTTCGAGCTCCTACAATGAGCAGTTCTTC. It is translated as CATSRGSSSSYNEQFF.

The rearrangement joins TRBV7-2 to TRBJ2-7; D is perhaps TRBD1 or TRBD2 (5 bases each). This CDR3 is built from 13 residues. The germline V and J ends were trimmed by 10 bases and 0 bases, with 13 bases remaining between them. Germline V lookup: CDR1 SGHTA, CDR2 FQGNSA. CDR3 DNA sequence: TGTGCCACTCGGGGCCCATCCTCCTACGAGCAGTACTTC. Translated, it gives CATRGPSSYEQYF.

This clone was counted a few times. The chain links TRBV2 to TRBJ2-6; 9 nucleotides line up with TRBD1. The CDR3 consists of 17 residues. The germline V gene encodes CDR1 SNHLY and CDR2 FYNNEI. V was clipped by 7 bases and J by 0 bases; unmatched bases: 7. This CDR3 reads CASIVGTGLSGANVLTF. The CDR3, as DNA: TGTGCCAGCATTGTGGGGACAGGGCTCTCTGGGGCCAACGTCCTGACTTTC.

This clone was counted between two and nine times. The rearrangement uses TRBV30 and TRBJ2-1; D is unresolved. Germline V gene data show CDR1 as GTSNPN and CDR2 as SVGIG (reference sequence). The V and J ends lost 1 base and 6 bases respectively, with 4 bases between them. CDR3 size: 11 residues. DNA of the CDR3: TGTGCCTGGAGTGATACCAATGAGCAGTTCTTC. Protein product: CAWSDTNEQFF.

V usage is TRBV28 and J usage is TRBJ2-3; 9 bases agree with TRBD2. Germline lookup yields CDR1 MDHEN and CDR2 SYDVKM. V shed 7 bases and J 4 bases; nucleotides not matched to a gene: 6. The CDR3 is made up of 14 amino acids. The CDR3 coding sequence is TGTGCCAGCATGGCGGGGGGGAATTCAGATACGCAGTATTTT. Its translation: CASMAGGNSDTQYF.

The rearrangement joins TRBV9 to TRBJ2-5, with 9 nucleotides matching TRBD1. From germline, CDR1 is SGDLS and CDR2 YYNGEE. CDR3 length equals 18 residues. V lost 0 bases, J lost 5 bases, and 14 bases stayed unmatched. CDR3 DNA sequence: TGTGCCAGCAGCGTAGCAACAGGGGGCGAAGTTGCGACTGAGACCCAGTACTTC. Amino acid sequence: CASSVATGGEVATETQYF.

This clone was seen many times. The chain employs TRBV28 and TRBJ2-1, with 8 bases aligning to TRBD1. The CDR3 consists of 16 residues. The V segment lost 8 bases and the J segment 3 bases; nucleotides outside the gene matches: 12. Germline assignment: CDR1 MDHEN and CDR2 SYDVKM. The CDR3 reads CASSSGGGKSYNEQFF. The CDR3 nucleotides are TGTGCCAGCTCCTCAGGGGGCGGGAAAAGCTACAATGAGCAGTTCTTC.

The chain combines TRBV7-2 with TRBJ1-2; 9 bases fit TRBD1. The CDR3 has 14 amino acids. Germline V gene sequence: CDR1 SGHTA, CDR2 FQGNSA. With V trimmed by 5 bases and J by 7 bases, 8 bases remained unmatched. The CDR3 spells CASSRGLGQGGYTF. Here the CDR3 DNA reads TGTGCCAGCAGCCGTGGGTTGGGACAGGGTGGCTACACCTTC.

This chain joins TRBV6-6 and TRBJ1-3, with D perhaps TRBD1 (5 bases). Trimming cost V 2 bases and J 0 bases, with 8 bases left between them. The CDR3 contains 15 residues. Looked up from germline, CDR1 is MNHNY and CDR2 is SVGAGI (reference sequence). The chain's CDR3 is CASSYGTASGNTIYF. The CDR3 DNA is TGTGCCAGCAGTTACGGGACGGCCTCTGGAAACACCATATATTTT.

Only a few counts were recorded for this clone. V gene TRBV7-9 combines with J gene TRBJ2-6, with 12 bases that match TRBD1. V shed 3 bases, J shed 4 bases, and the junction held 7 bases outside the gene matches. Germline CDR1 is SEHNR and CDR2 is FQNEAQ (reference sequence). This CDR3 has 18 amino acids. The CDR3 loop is CASSLSGQGAYGANVLTF. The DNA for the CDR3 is TGTGCCAGCAGCTTGTCGGGACAGGGGGCTTACGGGGCCAACGTCCTGACTTTC.

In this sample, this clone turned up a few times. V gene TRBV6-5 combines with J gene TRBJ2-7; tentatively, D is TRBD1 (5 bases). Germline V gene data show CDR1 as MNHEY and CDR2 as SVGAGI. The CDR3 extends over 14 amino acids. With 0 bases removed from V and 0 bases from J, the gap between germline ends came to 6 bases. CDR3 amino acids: CASSYSDNSYEQYF. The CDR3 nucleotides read TGTGCCAGCAGTTACTCGGACAACTCCTACGAGCAGTACTTC.

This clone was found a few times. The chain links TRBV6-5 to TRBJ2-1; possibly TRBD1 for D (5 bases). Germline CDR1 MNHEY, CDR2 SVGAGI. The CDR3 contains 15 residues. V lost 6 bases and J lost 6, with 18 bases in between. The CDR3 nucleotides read TGTGCCAGCAGCAAAAAAGTAGCAGGGCGCAATGAGCAGTTCTTC. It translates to CASSKKVAGRNEQFF.

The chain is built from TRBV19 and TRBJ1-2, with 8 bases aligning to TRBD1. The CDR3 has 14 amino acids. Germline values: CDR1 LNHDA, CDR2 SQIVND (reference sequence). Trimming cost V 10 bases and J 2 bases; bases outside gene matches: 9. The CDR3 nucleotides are TGTGCCACCTCTCGACAGGGGCTCAACTATGGCTACACCTTC. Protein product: CATSRQGLNYGYTF. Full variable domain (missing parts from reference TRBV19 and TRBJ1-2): DGGITQSPKYLFRKEGQNVTLSCEQNLNHDAMYWYRQDPGQGLRLIYYSQIVNDFQKGDIAEGYSVSREKKESFPLTVTSAQKNPTAFYLCATSRQGLNYGYTFGSGTRLTVV.

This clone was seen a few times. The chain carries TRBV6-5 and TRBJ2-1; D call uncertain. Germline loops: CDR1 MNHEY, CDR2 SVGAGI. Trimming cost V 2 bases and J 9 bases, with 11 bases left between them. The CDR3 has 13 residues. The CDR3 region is CASSYVYVGEQFF. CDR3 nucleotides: TGTGCCAGCAGTTACGTTTATGTAGGTGAGCAGTTCTTC.

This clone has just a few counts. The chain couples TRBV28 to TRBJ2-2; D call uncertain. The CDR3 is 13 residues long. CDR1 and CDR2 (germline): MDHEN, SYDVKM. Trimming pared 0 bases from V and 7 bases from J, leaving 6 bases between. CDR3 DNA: TGTGCCAGCAGTTTATGGGGTGGCGGGGAGCTGTTTTTT. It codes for CASSLWGGGELFF. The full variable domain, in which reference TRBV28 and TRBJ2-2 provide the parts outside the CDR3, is DVKVTQSSRYLVKRTGEKVFLECVQDMDHENMFWYRQDPGLGLRLIYFSYDVKMKEKGDIPEGYSVSREKKERFSLILESASTNQTSMYLCASSLWGGGELFFGEGSRLTVL.

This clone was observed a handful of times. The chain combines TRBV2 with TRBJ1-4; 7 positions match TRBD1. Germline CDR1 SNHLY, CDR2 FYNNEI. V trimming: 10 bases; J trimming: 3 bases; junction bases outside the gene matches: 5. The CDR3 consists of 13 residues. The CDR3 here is CANNRGPNEKLFF. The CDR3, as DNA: TGTGCCAACAACAGGGGACCTAATGAAAAACTGTTTTTT.

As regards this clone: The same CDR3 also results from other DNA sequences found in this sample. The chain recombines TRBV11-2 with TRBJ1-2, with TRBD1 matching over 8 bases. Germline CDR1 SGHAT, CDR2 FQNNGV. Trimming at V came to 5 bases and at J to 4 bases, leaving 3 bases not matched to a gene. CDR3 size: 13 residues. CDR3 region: CASSEDRGYGYTF. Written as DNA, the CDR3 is TGTGCCAGCAGCGAAGACAGGGGCTATGGCTACACCTTC.

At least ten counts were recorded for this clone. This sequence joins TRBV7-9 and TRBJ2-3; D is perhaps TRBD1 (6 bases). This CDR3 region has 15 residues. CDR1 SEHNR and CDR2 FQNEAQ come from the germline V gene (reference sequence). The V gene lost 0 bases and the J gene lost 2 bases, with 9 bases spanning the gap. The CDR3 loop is CASSLALGATDTQYF. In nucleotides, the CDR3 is TGTGCCAGCAGCTTAGCGTTGGGGGCCACAGATACGCAGTATTTT.

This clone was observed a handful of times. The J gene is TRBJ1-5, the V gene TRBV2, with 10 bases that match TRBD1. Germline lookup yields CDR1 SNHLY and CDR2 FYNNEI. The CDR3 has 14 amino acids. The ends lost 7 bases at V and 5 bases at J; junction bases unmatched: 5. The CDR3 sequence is CASKTGTGDQPQHF. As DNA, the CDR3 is TGTGCCAGCAAGACCGGGACAGGGGATCAGCCCCAGCATTTT. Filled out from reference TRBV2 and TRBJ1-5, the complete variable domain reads EPEVTQTPSHQVTQMGQEVILRCVPISNHLYFYWYRQILGQKVEFLVSFYNNEISEKSEIFDDQFSVERPDGSNFTLKIRSTKLEDSAMYFCASKTGTGDQPQHFGDGTRLSIL.

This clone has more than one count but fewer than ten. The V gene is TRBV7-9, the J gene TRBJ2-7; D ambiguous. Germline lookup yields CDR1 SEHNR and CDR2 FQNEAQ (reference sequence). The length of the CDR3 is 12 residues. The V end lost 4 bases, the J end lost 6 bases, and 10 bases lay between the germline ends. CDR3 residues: CASSYETVEQYF. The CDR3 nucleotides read TGTGCCAGCAGCTACGAGACTGTCGAGCAGTACTTC. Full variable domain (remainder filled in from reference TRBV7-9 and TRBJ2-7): DTGVSQNPRHKITKRGQNVTFRCDPISEHNRLYWYRQTLGQGPEFLTYFQNEAQLEKSRLLSDRFSAERPKGSFSTLEIQRTEQGDSAMYLCASSYETVEQYFGPGTRLTVT.

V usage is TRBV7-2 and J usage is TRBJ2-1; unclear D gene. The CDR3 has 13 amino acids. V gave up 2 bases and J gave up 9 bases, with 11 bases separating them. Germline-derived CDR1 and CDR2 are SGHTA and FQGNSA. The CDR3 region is CASSLPVTGEQFF. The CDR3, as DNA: TGTGCCAGCAGCTTACCGGTTACGGGTGAGCAGTTCTTC.

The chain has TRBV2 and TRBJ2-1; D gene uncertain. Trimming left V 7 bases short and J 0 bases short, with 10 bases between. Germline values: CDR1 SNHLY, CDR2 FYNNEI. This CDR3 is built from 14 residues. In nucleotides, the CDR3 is TGTGCCAGCACCCCGGAAAGCTCCTACAATGAGCAGTTCTTC. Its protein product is CASTPESSYNEQFF.

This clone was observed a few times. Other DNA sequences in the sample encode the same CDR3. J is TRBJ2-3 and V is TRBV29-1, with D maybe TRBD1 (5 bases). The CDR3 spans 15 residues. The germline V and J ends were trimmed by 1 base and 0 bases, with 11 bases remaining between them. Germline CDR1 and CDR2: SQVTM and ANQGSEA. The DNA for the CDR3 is TGCAGCGTTGAAGCCAGGGAAACTAGCACAGATACGCAGTATTTT. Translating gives CSVEARETSTDTQYF.

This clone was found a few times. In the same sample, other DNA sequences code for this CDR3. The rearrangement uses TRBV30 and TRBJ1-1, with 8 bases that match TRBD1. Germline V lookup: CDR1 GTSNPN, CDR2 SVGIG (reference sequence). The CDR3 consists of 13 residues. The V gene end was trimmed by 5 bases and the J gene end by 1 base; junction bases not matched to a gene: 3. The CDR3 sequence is CAWSGTGNTEAFF. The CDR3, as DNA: TGTGCCTGGTCCGGGACAGGGAACACTGAAGCTTTCTTT.